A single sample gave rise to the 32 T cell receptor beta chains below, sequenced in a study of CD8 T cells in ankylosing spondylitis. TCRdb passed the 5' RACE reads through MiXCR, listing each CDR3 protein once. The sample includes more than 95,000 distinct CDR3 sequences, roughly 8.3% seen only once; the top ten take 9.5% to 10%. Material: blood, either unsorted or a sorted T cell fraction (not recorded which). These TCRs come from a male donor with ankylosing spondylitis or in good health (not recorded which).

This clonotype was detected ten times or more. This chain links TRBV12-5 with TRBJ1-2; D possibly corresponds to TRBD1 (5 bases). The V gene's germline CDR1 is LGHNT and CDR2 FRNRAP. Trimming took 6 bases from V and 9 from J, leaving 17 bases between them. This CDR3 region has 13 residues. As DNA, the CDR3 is TGTGCTAGTGGAGCAACAGGAATCTACAGCTACACCTTC. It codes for CASGATGIYSYTF. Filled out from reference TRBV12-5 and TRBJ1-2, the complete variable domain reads DARVTQTPRHKVTEMGQEVTMRCQPILGHNTVFWYRQTMMQGLELLAYFRNRAPLDDSGMPKDRFSAEMPDATLATLKIQPSEPRDSAVYFCASGATGIYSYTFGSGTRLTVV.

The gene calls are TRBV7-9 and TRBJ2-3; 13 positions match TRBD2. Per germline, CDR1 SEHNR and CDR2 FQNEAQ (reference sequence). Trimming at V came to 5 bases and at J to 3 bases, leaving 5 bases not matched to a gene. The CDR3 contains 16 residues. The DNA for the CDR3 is TGTGCCAGCAGCAAACAACTAGCGGGAGGGACAGATACGCAGTATTTT. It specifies CASSKQLAGGTDTQYF.

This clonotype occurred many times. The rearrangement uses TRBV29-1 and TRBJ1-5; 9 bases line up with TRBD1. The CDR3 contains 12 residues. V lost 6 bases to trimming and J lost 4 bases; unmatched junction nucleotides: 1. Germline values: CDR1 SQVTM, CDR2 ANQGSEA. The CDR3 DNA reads TGCAGCGTGGGACAGGGTAATCAGCCCCAGCATTTT. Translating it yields CSVGQGNQPQHF.

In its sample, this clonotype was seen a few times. The CDR3 here is CASSGGGGRTEAFF. For the CDR3, the DNA is TGTGCCAGCAGCGGGGGGGGAGGGCGGACTGAAGCTTTCTTT. The genes are TRBV9 and TRBJ1-1, with D possibly TRBD1 on 5 matching bases. Deletions cut 3 bases from V and 5 bases from J, with 14 bases between. The CDR3 contains 14 residues. Germline V gives CDR1 SGDLS, CDR2 YYNGEE.

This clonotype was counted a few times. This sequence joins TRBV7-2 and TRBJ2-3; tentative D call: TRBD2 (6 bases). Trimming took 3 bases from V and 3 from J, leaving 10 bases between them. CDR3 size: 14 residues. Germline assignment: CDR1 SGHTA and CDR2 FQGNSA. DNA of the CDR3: TGTGCCAGCAGCTTTTTGGGAGGAACAGATACGCAGTATTTT. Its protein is CASSFLGGTDTQYF.

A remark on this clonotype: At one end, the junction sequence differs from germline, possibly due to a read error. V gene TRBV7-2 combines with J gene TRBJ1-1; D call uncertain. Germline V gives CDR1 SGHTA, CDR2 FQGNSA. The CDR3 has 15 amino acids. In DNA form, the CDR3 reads TGTGCTAGCAGCTTATTCGGACCTACGAACACTGAAGCTTTCTTT. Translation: CASSLFGPTNTEAFF.

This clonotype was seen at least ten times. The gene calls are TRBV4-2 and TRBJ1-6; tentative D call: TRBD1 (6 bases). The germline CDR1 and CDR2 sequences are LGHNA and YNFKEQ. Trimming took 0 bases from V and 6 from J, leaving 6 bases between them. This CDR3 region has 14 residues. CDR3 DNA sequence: TGTGCCAGCAGCCAAGACAGGGGTAATTCACCCCTCCACTTT. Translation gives CASSQDRGNSPLHF.

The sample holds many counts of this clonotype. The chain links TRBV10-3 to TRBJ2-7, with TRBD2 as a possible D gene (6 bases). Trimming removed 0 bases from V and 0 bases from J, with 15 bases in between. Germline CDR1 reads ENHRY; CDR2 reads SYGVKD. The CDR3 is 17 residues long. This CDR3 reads CAISESSLGLNSYEQYF. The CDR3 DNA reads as TGTGCCATCAGTGAGTCTTCCCTGGGACTGAACTCCTACGAGCAGTACTTC.

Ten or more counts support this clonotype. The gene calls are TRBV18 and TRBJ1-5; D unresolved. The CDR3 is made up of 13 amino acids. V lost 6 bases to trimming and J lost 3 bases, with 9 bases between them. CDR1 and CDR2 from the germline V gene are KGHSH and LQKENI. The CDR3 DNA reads TGTGCCAGCTCCAGCGGAAACAATCAGCCCCAGCATTTT. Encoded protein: CASSSGNNQPQHF.

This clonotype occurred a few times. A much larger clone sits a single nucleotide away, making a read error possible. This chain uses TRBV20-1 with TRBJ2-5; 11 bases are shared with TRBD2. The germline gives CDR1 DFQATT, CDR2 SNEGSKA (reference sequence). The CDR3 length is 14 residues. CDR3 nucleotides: TGCAGTGCTCGGATAGCGGGAGGGCAAGCGACCCAGTACTTC. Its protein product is CSARIAGGQATQYF.

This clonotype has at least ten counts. Here the CDR3 DNA reads TGCGCCAGCAGCTTGGAGGACAGGGACCACAATCAGCCCCAGCATTTT. Translating it yields CASSLEDRDHNQPQHF. The chain couples TRBV5-1 to TRBJ1-5; TRBD1 matches 8 bases. The germline gives CDR1 SGHRS, CDR2 YFSETQ. The CDR3 covers 16 residues. Trimming at V came to 0 bases and at J to 3 bases, leaving 5 bases not matched to a gene.

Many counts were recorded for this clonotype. The CDR3 DNA is TGTGCCAGCAGCTTCGACTACGAGCAGTACTTC. Translating it yields CASSFDYEQYF. The V and J genes are TRBV5-6 and TRBJ2-7; D unclear. Germline V gives CDR1 SGHDT, CDR2 YYEEEE. V gave up 2 bases and J gave up 3 bases, with 3 bases separating them. This CDR3 spans 11 amino acids.

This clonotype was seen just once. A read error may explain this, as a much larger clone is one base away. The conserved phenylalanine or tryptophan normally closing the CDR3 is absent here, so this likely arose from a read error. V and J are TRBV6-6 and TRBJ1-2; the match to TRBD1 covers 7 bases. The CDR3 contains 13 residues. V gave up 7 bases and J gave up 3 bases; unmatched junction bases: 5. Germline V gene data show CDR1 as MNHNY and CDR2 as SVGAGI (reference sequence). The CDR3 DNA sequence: TGTGCCAGCAACGGAGGACAGGACTATGGCTACACCCTC. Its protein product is CASNGGQDYGYTL.

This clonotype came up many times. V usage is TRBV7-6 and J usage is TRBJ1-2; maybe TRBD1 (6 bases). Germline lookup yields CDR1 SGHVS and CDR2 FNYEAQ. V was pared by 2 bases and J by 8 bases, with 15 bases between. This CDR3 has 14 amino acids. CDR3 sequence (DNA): TGTGCCAGCAGCTTACTCCCAACAGGGAGGGGCTACACCTTC. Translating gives CASSLLPTGRGYTF.

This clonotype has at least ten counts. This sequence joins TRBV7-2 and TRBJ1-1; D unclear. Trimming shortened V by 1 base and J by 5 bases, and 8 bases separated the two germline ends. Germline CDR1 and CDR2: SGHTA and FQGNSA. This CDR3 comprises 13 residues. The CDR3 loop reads CASSLERQTEAFF. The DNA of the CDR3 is TGTGCCAGCAGCTTAGAAAGGCAGACTGAAGCTTTCTTT.

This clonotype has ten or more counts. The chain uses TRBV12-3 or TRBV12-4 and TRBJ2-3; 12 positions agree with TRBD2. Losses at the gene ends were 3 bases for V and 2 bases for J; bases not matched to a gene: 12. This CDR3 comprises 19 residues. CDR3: CASSFFLAGGPSNTDTQYF. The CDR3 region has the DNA TGTGCCAGCAGTTTTTTTCTAGCGGGGGGGCCGTCTAACACAGATACGCAGTATTTT.

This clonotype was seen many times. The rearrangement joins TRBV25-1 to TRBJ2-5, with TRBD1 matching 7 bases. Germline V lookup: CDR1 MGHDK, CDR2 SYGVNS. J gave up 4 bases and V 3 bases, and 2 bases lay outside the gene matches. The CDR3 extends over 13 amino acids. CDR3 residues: CASSERGRETQYF. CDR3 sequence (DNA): TGTGCCAGCAGTGAGAGGGGGCGAGAGACCCAGTACTTC.

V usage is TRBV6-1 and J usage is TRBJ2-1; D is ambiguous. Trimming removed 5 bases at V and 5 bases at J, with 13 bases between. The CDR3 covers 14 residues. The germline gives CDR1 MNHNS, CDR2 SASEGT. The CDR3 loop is CASSPTWFDNEQFF. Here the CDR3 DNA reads TGTGCCAGCAGTCCTACTTGGTTCGACAATGAGCAGTTCTTC.

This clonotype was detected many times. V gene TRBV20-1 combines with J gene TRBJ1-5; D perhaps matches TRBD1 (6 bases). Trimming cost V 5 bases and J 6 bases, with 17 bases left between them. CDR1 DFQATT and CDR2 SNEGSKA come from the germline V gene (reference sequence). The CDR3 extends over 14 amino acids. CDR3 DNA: TGCAGTGCTCCTTCAAGGGGGGCTGGTCAGCCCCAGCATTTT. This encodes CSAPSRGAGQPQHF.

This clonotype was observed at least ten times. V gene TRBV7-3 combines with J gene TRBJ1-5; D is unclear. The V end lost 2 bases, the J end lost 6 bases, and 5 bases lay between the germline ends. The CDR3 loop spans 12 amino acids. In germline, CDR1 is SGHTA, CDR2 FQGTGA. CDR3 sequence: CASSLWGQPQHF. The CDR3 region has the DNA TGTGCCAGCAGCTTATGGGGTCAGCCCCAGCATTTT.

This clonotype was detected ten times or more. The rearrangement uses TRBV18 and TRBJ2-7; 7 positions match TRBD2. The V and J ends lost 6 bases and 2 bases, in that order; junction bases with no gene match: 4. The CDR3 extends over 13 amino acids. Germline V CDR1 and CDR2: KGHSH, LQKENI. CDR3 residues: CASSSGFTYEQYF. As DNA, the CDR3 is TGTGCCAGCTCTAGCGGGTTCACCTACGAGCAGTACTTC.

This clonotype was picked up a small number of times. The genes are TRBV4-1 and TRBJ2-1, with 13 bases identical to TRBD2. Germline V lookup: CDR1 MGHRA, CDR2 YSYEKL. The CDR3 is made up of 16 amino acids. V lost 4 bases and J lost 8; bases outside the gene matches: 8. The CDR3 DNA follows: TGCGCCAGCAGCCGCCGACTAGCGGGGGGTAGGGATGAGCAGTTCTTC. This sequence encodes CASSRRLAGGRDEQFF.

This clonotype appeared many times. This CDR3 is CSAHPGTPSDTQYF. The DNA for the CDR3 is TGCAGTGCTCACCCGGGGACCCCATCGGATACGCAGTATTTT. This chain joins TRBV20-1 and TRBJ2-3; the D call may be TRBD1 or TRBD2 (5 bases each). Germline loops: CDR1 DFQATT, CDR2 SNEGSKA (reference sequence). The V end lost 5 bases, the J end lost 6 bases, and 18 bases lay between the germline ends. This CDR3 region has 14 residues.

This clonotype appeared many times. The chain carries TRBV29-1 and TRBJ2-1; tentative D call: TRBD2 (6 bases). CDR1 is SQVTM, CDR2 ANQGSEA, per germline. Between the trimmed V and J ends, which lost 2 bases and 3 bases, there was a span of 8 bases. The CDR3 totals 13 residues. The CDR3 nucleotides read TGCAGCGTTGAACGGGGACTCTACAATGAGCAGTTCTTC. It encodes CSVERGLYNEQFF.

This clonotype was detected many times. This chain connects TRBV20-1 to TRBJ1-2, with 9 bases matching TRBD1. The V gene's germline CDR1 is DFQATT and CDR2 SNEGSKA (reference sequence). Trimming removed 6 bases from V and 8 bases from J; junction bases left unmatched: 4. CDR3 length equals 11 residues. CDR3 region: CSAGQGNGYTF. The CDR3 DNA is TGCAGTGCCGGACAGGGGAACGGCTACACCTTC.

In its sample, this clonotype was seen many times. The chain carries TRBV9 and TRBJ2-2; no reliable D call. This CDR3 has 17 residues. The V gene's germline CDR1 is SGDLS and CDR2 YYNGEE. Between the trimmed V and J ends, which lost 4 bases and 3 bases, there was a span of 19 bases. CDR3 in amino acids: CASSLSPVSVDTGELFF. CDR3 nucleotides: TGTGCCAGCAGCCTTAGCCCCGTATCAGTGGACACCGGGGAGCTGTTTTTT.

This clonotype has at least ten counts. CDR3 amino acids: CSARDQTSGMQTQYF. In DNA, the CDR3 is TGCAGTGCTAGAGATCAGACTAGCGGTATGCAGACCCAGTACTTC. The rearrangement uses TRBV20-1 and TRBJ2-5; 9 positions agree with TRBD2. Germline values: CDR1 DFQATT, CDR2 SNEGSKA (reference sequence). J lost 6 bases, V lost 0 bases, and 8 bases had no gene match. The CDR3 runs 15 residues.

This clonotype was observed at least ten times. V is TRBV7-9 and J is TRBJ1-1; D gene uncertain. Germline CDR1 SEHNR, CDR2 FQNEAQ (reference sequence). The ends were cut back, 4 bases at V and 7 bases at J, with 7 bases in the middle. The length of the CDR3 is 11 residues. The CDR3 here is CASSYIGEAFF. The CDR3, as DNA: TGTGCCAGCAGCTATATCGGTGAAGCTTTCTTT.

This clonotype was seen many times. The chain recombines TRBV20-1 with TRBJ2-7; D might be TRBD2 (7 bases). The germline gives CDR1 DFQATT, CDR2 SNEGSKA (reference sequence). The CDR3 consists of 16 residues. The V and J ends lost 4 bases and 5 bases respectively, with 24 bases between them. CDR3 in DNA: TGCAGTGCTACCCACCCGAGGGAGCGGGACATTAACGAGCAGTACTTC. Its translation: CSATHPRERDINEQYF.

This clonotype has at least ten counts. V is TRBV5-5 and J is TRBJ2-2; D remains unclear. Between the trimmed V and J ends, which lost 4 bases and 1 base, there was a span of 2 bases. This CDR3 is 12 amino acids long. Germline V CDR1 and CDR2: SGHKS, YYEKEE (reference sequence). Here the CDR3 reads CASSKNTGELFF. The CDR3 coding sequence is TGTGCCAGCAGCAAGAACACCGGGGAGCTGTTTTTT.

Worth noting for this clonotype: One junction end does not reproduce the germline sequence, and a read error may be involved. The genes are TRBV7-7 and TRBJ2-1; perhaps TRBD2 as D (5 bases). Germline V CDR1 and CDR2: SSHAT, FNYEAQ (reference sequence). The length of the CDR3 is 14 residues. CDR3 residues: CASSLLDSFNEQFF. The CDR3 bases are TGTGCTAGCAGCTTATTGGACTCTTTCAATGAGCAGTTCTTC.

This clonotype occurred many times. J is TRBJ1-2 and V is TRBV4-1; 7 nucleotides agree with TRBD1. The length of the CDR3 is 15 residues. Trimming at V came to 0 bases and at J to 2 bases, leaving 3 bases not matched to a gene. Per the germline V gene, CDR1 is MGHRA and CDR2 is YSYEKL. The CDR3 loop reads CASSQDRDRNYGYTF. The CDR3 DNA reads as TGCGCCAGCAGCCAAGATCGGGACAGAAACTATGGCTACACCTTC.